The 12 T cell receptor beta chains in this list originate from one sample, sequenced in a study of T cells in Graves' hyperthyroidism and ophthalmopathy. What was amplified from RNA transcripts were TCR beta CDR3 regions. The HTBI primer set drove a first-round RT-PCR of the TCR CDR3. TCRdb recomputed calls from the multiplex PCR reads with MiXCR, one row per CDR3 protein. Of approximately 560,000 distinct CDR3 sequences listed, less than 20% were seen once; the top ten hold about 7%. Input material: blood. The source is a woman aged 30 to 39 with Graves' hyperthyroidism.

Ten or more counts support this clonotype. The chain is built from TRBV4-1 and TRBJ2-3; D remains ambiguous. Germline values: CDR1 MGHRA, CDR2 YSYEKL. Trimming shortened V by 1 base and J by 9 bases, and 11 bases separated the two germline ends. This CDR3 comprises 13 residues. CDR3 amino acids: CASSQVLVATQYF. The CDR3 DNA follows: TGCGCCAGCAGCCAAGTGTTAGTCGCGACGCAGTATTTT.

This clonotype was counted many times. The chain employs TRBV7-9 and TRBJ2-7, with D possibly matching TRBD2 (5 bases). V lost 7 bases, J lost 7 bases, and 11 bases lay in between. The CDR3 has 11 residues. The germline CDR1 and CDR2 sequences are SEHNR and FQNEAQ (reference sequence). The CDR3 loop reads CASNSGGEQYF. The CDR3 DNA reads as TGTGCCAGCAACTCTGGAGGAGAGCAGTACTTC.

At least ten counts were recorded for this clonotype. V gene TRBV11-2 combines with J gene TRBJ1-5, with unresolved D. CDR3 size: 15 residues. Per germline, CDR1 SGHAT and CDR2 FQNNGV. The germline V and J ends were trimmed by 2 bases and 7 bases, with 15 bases remaining between them. The CDR3 nucleotides are TGTGCCAGCAGCTTATTGGAAGGGAGTGGACAGCCCCAGCATTTT. This translates into CASSLLEGSGQPQHF.

This rearrangement joins TRBV7-9 to TRBJ2-3, with D possibly being TRBD2 (6 bases). The CDR3 spans 16 residues. V dropped 5 bases and J dropped 4 bases, with 19 bases sitting between them. CDR1 SEHNR and CDR2 FQNEAQ come from the germline V gene (reference sequence). CDR3 nucleotides: TGTGCCAGCAGCGACCGCTGGGGGGATGTTTCAGATACGCAGTATTTT. This codes for CASSDRWGDVSDTQYF.

This clonotype was observed at least ten times. The V and J genes are TRBV20-1 and TRBJ1-1; 7 nucleotides agree with TRBD1. The length of the CDR3 is 12 residues. Germline V gene sequence: CDR1 DFQATT, CDR2 SNEGSKA (reference sequence). J lost 4 bases, V lost 3 bases, and 2 bases had no gene match. CDR3 nucleotides: TGCAGTGCTAGGACAGGGCGCACTGAAGCTTTCTTT. Translating gives CSARTGRTEAFF.

This clonotype was found a few times. A junction end diverges from the germline sequence, so it may reflect a read error. The genes are TRBV5-1 and TRBJ2-7; D possibly corresponds to TRBD1 (6 bases). CDR1 and CDR2 (germline): SGHRS, YFSETQ. The CDR3 covers 17 residues. CDR3 residues: CVSSLGPGTHSSYEQYF. CDR3 coding DNA: TGCGTCAGCAGCTTGGGACCCGGGACACACAGCTCCTACGAGCAGTACTTC.

V and J are TRBV27 and TRBJ1-2; D remains unclear. Trimming removed 0 bases at V and 4 bases at J, with 9 bases between. This CDR3 is 14 amino acids long. Per the germline V gene, CDR1 is MNHEY and CDR2 is SMNVEV (reference sequence). CDR3 nucleotide sequence: TGTGCCAGCAGTTTATCGCCAGAGATCTATGGCTACACCTTC. Residues: CASSLSPEIYGYTF.

This clonotype has just a few counts. This chain links TRBV24-1 with TRBJ1-5; TRBD1 matches at 8 bases. This CDR3 is built from 16 residues. Germline CDR1 and CDR2: KGHDR and SFDVKD. V was pared by 2 bases and J by 2 bases, with 4 bases of the junction left unmatched. CDR3 residues: CATSDSRTGRNQPQHF. CDR3 bases: TGTGCCACCAGTGATTCCCGGACAGGGCGCAATCAGCCCCAGCATTTT.

This clonotype was seen ten or more times. This rearrangement joins TRBV20-1 to TRBJ2-7, with TRBD2 matching over 11 bases. J gave up 0 bases and V 0 bases, and 10 bases lay outside the gene matches. This CDR3 has 18 amino acids. Germline CDR1 reads DFQATT; CDR2 reads SNEGSKA (reference sequence). The CDR3 here is CSARDPWTSGLSSYEQYF. CDR3 bases: TGCAGTGCTAGAGATCCTTGGACTAGCGGGCTTAGCTCCTACGAGCAGTACTTC.

The chain is built from TRBV24-1 and TRBJ2-2, with D hard to call. V was clipped by 5 bases and J by 8 bases, with 5 bases between them. The CDR3 contains 11 residues. Germline V CDR1 and CDR2: KGHDR, SFDVKD. The CDR3 nucleotides read TGTGCCACCAGTGGTTTAGGGGAGCTGTTTTTT. Encoded protein: CATSGLGELFF.

This clonotype was detected a few times. The gene calls are TRBV27 and TRBJ2-1, with 7 nucleotides matching TRBD2. Trimming took 7 bases from V and 0 from J; bases not matched to a gene: 12. In germline, CDR1 is MNHEY, CDR2 SMNVEV (reference sequence). The CDR3 sequence is 17 residues long. The CDR3 reads CASTGLGRTSSYNEQFF. CDR3 bases: TGTGCCAGCACCGGACTAGGCCGTACGAGCTCCTACAATGAGCAGTTCTTC.

This clonotype was seen many times. The chain is built from TRBV2 and TRBJ2-1; 12 bases map to TRBD2. V dropped 2 bases and J dropped 4; count of bases not matched to a gene: 0. This CDR3 has 15 residues. Germline-derived CDR1 and CDR2 are SNHLY and FYNNEI. The CDR3 nucleotides read TGTGCCAGCAGTGAACTAGCGGGAGGGTACAATGAGCAGTTCTTC. The encoded protein is CASSELAGGYNEQFF.